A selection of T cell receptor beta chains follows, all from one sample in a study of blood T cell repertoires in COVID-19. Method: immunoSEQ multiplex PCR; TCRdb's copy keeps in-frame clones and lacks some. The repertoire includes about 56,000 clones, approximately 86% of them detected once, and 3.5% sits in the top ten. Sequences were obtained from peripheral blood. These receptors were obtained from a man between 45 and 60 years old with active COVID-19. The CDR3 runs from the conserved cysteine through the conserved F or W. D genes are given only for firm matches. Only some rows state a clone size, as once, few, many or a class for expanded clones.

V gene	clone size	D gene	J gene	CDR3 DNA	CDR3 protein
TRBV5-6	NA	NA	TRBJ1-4	TGTGCCAGCAGCTTGGCAGGGGCAGGTGAAAAACTGTTTTTT	CASSLAGAGEKLFF
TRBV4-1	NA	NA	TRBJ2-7	TGCGCCAGCAGCCAAGACAGGGCCTACGAGCAGTACTTC	CASSQDRAYEQYF
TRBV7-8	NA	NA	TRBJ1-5	TGTGCCAGCAGCTCACACCCATGGACAGTTAGCAATCAGCCCCAGCATTTT	CASSSHPWTVSNQPQHF
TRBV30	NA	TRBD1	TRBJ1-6	TGTGCCTGGGTTAGACAGGGGAATTCACCCCTCCACTTT	CAWVRQGNSPLHF
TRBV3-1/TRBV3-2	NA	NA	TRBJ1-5	TGTGCCAGCAGCCGTGGGGGCCCTCTCCAGCCCCAGCATTTT	CASSRGGPLQPQHF
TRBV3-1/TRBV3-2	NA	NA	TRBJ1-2	TGTGCCAGCAGCCGGGAGGGGACTGGCTACACCTTC	CASSREGTGYTF
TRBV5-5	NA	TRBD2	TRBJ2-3	TGTGCCAGCAGCTCTAGCGGGGGCAGAGATACGCAGTATTTT	CASSSSGGRDTQYF
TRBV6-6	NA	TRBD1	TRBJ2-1	TGTGCCAGCAGTCGATCCGGGACAGGGGGCCTTCATTCCTACAATGAGCAGTTCTTC	CASSRSGTGGLHSYNEQFF
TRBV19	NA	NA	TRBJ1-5	TGTGCCAGTAGGGGAGGGTTTAATCAGCCCCAGCATTTT	CASRGGFNQPQHF
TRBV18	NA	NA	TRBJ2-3	TGTGCCAGCTCAGGTTTCGCCGGGGTAGCAGATACGCAGTATTTT	CASSGFAGVADTQYF
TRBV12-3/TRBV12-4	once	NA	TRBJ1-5	TGTGCCAGCAATCGGAACAGTGGGCCCCAGCATTTT	CASNRNSGPQHF
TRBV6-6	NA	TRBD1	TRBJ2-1	TGTGCCAGCAGCCCCCGGACAGGGGCCAATGAGCAGTTCTTC	CASSPRTGANEQFF
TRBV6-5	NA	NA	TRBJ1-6	TGTGCCAGCAGTCGCGGGAGCAATTCACCCCTCCACTTT	CASSRGSNSPLHF
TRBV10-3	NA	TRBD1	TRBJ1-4	TGTGCCATCGCGGGACAGGGAGATGAAAAACTGTTTTTT	CAIAGQGDEKLFF
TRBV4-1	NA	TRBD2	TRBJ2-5	TGCGCCAGCAGCCCTCAAGCGGGGGGGACACAAGAGACCCAGTACTTC	CASSPQAGGTQETQYF
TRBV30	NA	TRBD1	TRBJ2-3	TGTGCCTGGAGTCGGGACAGGGGGGCAGATACGCAGTATTTT	CAWSRDRGADTQYF
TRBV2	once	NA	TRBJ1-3	TGTGCCAGCAGTGAAAGCTCACCTCGCTCTGGAAACACCATATATTTT	CASSESSPRSGNTIYF
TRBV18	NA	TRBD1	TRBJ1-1	TGTGCCAGCTCACCGGCAGGGGGCCAGGTGAACACTGAAGCTTTCTTT	CASSPAGGQVNTEAFF
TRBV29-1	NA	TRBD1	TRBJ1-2	TGCAGCGTTGAAGATCCAGGGGGCAAGGGCTACACCTTC	CSVEDPGGKGYTF
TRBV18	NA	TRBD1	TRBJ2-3	TGTGCCAGCTCACGGGACAGTCACACAGATACGCAGTATTTT	CASSRDSHTDTQYF
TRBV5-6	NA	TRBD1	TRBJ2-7	TGTGCCAGCAGCTCAGGACAGGGGGCCTACGAGCAGTACTTC	CASSSGQGAYEQYF
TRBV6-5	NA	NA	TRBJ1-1	TGTGCCAGCAGTTATAGCGGGCTGGGGACTGAAGCTTTCTTT	CASSYSGLGTEAFF
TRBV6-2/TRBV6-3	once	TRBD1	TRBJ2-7	TGTGCCAGCAGTTACTCGACAGGGGGGACCTACGAGCAGTACTTC	CASSYSTGGTYEQYF
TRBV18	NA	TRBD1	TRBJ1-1	TGTGCCAGCTTCCAGGGGGCGGGCACTGAAGCTTTCTTT	CASFQGAGTEAFF
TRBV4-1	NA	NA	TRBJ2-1	TGCGCCAGCAGCCGCCTAGGCCCCCATGAGCAGTTCTTC	CASSRLGPHEQFF
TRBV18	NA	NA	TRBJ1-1	TGTGCCAGCTCACTCTTAGGGGGAACTGAAGCTTTCTTT	CASSLLGGTEAFF
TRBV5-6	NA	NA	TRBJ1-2	TGTGCCAGCAGCCGGCAGGGAGGAGGCTATGGCTACACCTTC	CASSRQGGGYGYTF
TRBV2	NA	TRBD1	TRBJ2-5	TGTGCCATCCTGACAGGGAAGGTTGGAGAGACCCAGTACTTC	CAILTGKVGETQYF
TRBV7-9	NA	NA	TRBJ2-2	TGTGCCAGCAGTCGCAGAACGCCTGTCAGGAACACCGGGGAGCTGTTTTTT	CASSRRTPVRNTGELFF
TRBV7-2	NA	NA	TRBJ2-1	TGTGCCAGCAGCTTATTTAGGGGTGAGCAGTTCTTC	CASSLFRGEQFF
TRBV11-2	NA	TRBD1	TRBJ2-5	TGTGCCAGCAGCCCTCCGGACAGGGCTGCCCAGTACTTC	CASSPPDRAAQYF
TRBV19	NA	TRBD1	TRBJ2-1	TGTGCCAGTAGTATAGGCGGGCAGGGGGCAGGTGAGCAGTTCTTC	CASSIGGQGAGEQFF
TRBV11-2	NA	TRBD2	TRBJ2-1	TGTGCCAGCAGCCCTACTAGCGGGGGGTTTGTGGTCAATGAGCAGTTCTTC	CASSPTSGGFVVNEQFF
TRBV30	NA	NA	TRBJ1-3	TGTGCCTGGGTACCCCCAGGGGTACAAAACACCATATATTTT	CAWVPPGVQNTIYF
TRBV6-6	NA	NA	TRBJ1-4	TGTGCCAGCAGTCCCACGATCCAGGCCCGAAAGAATGAAAAACTGTTTTTT	CASSPTIQARKNEKLFF
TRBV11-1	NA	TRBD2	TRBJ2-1	TGTGCCAGCAGTTCCTCCGGGACTAGGAGTTATGAGCAGTTCTTC	CASSSSGTRSYEQFF
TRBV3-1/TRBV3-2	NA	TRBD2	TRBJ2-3	TGTGCCAGCAGCCGACTAGCGGGGACAGATACGCAGTATTTT	CASSRLAGTDTQYF
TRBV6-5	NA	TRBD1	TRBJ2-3	TGTGCCAGCAGTTCCGGGACAGGGGTCACAGATACGCAGTATTTT	CASSSGTGVTDTQYF
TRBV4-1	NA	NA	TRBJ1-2	TGCGCCAGTAGCCAAGATCAGGGGAACTATGGCTACACCTTC	CASSQDQGNYGYTF
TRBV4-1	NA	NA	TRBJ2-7	TGCGCCAGCAGCCCGAAGGGAGGCAGGGAGCAGTACTTC	CASSPKGGREQYF
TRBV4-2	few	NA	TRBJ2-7	TGTGCCAGCAGCCAAGAATGGGACTCATACGAGCAGTACTTC	CASSQEWDSYEQYF
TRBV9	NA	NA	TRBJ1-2	TGTGCCAGCAGCGTAGAGGGCAGGGTTGGGCTAGGCTACACCTTC	CASSVEGRVGLGYTF